This T cell receptor (beta chain) was sequenced during a study of T cell repertoires in cytomegalovirus infection. The CDR3 consists of 13 residues. Germline V CDR1 and CDR2: SGHRS, YFSETQ. The germline V and J ends were trimmed by 4 bases and 1 base, with 8 bases remaining between them. TCRdb used MiXCR to reprocess the reads, holding one entry per CDR3 protein. The sample has approximately 910,000 distinct CDR3 sequences; under 40% are singletons. Comment on this clonotype: What it binds is unknown.

General study results and limits: The ex vivo response was dominated by HLA-C-restricted CMV-specific TCR beta clonotypes.

The receptor was derived from a human donor in good health (CMV status not recorded). Some clones in this sample may be carry-over from other donors' samples. V gene TRBV5-1 combines with J gene TRBJ2-5, with D unresolved. The sample here was cultured CD8+ T cells from PBMCs, taken from culture after CMV antigen stimulation. In DNA form, the CDR3 reads TGCGCCAGCAGCATGACAAGCCAAGAGACCCAGTACTTC. Protein: CASSMTSQETQYF.